The next 4 T cell receptor beta chains were all read from a single sample in a study of T cells in tumors after PD-1 blockade. Sequenced by immunoSEQ multiplex PCR; TCRdb stores in-frame clones only, minus some. The data show about 20,000 clones, with 78% seen just once and over 20% held by the top ten. Sequencing used PBMCs, obtained before anti-PD-1 treatment. These receptors all come from a human donor with basal cell carcinoma.

The CDR3 DNA sequence: TGTGCCAGCAGCCAAGAGTGGGGGACCCTAGCGGATCAACCCTACGAGCAGTACTTC. This sequence encodes CASSQEWGTLADQPYEQYF. The chain recombines TRBV4-2 with TRBJ2-7; 7 bases align to TRBD2. The CDR3 is 19 residues long. Germline V gives CDR1 LGHNA, CDR2 YNFKEQ. Unmatched junction bases numbered 16, after V lost 0 bases and J lost 2 bases.

V and J are TRBV19 and TRBJ2-7; tentative D call: TRBD2 (5 bases). Trimming took 10 bases from V and 1 from J, leaving 26 bases between them. CDR3 size: 17 residues. Germline CDR1 reads LNHDA; CDR2 reads SQIVND (reference sequence). This CDR3 reads CATPSGWSPLWSYEQYF. The DNA for the CDR3 is TGTGCCACTCCATCGGGGTGGTCCCCCCTTTGGTCCTACGAGCAGTACTTC.

The genes are TRBV2 and TRBJ2-7; D may be TRBD2 (6 bases). Germline V gene data show CDR1 as SNHLY and CDR2 as FYNNEI. This CDR3 has 12 residues. Between the trimmed V and J ends, which lost 8 bases and 9 bases, there was a span of 17 bases. Here the CDR3 DNA reads TGTGCCAGCCGCCTGGGGGGAATGTGGCAGTACTTC. This translates into CASRLGGMWQYF.

The chain recombines TRBV6-1 with TRBJ1-1, with D tentatively TRBD1 (5 bases). The germline CDR1 and CDR2 sequences are MNHNS and SASEGT. V lost 3 bases and J lost 10, with 12 bases in between. CDR3 length equals 12 residues. The CDR3 DNA sequence: TGTGCCAGCAGTGATGGACTGGGGACAGCTTTCTTT. Amino acids: CASSDGLGTAFF.